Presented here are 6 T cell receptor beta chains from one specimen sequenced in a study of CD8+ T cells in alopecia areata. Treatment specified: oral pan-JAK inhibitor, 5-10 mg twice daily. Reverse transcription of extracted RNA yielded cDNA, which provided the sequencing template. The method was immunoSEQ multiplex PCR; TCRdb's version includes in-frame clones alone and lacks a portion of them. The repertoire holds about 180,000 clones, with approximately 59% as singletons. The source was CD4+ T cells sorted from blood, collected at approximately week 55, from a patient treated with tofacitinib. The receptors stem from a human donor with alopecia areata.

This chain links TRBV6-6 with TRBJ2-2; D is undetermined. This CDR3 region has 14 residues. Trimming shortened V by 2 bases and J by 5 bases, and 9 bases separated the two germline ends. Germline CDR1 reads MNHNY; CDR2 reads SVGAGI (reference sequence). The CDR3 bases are TGTGCCAGCAGTTACGCGGAACCTACCGGGGAGCTGTTTTTT. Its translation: CASSYAEPTGELFF.

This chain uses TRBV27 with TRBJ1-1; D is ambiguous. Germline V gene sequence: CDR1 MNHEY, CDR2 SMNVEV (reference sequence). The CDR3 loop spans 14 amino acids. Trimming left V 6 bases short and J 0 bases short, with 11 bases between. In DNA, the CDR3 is TGTGCCAGCAGCCCCGGCGGGTTGAACACTGAAGCTTTCTTT. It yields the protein CASSPGGLNTEAFF.

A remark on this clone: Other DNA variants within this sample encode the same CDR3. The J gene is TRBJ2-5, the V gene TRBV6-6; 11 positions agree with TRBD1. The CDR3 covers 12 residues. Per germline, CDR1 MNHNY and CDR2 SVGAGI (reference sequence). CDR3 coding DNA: TGTGCGACCGGGACAGGGGGAGAGACCCAGTACTTC. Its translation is CATGTGGETQYF.

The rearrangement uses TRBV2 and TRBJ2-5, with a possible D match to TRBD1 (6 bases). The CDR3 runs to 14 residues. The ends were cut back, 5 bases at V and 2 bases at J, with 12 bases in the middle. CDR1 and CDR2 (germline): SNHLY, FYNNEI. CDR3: CASSFGTLQETQYF. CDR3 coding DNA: TGTGCCAGCAGTTTCGGGACATTGCAAGAGACCCAGTACTTC.

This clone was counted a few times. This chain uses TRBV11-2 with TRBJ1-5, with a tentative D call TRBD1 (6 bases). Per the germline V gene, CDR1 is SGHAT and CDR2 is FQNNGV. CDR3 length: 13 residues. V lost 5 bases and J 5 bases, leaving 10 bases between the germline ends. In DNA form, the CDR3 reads TGTGCCAGCAGCCAGGGGCGGTATCAGCCCCAGCATTTT. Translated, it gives CASSQGRYQPQHF.

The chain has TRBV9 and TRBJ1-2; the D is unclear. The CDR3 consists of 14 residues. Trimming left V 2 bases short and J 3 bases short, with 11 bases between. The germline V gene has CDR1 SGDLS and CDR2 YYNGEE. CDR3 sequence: CASSVDGTYYGYTF. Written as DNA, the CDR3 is TGTGCCAGCAGCGTCGACGGCACGTACTATGGCTACACCTTC.